The 25 T cell receptor beta chains presented below share a single source sample, sequenced in a study of cytomegalovirus exposure and HLA in healthy donors. Method: immunoSEQ multiplex PCR; TCRdb's copy keeps in-frame clones and lacks some. The table records approximately 150,000 clones, roughly 89% of them present only once. Specimen: PBMCs. The receptors shown here come from a woman between 18 and 29 years old in good health and CMV-seropositive.

V is TRBV14 and J is TRBJ2-1; possible D gene TRBD2, 5 bases. V gave up 1 base and J gave up 4 bases, with 5 bases separating them. Looked up from germline, CDR1 is SGHDN and CDR2 is FVKESK. The CDR3 loop spans 13 amino acids. The CDR3 bases are TGTGCCAGCAGCCAAGCGGGATACAATGAGCAGTTCTTC. Translated: CASSQAGYNEQFF.

V gene TRBV18 combines with J gene TRBJ2-1; 9 bases fit TRBD2. The CDR3 sequence is 19 residues long. The V and J ends lost 6 bases and 5 bases, in that order; junction bases with no gene match: 20. Germline V gene sequence: CDR1 KGHSH, CDR2 LQKENI. Here the CDR3 reads CASSNLAGAPTMSNNEQFF. The CDR3 nucleotides are TGTGCCAGCTCCAATTTAGCGGGAGCTCCTACAATGAGCAACAATGAGCAGTTCTTC.

This clone was recorded only once. The chain has TRBV2 and TRBJ1-4, with 7 bases identical to TRBD1. In germline, CDR1 is SNHLY, CDR2 FYNNEI. V was clipped by 8 bases and J by 4 bases; unmatched bases: 7. This CDR3 region has 14 residues. The CDR3, as DNA: TGTGCCAGCGGCAGACAGGGCATTAATGAAAAACTGTTTTTT. It yields the protein CASGRQGINEKLFF.

The V call is TRBV6-6, the J call TRBJ2-7, with D perhaps TRBD1 (7 bases). Per the germline V gene, CDR1 is MNHNY and CDR2 is SVGAGI (reference sequence). V was pared by 2 bases and J by 3 bases, with 11 bases between. This CDR3 is 14 amino acids long. Here the CDR3 reads CASSYQGGGYEQYF. CDR3 coding DNA: TGTGCCAGCAGTTACCAGGGGGGCGGCTACGAGCAGTACTTC.

The chain has TRBV6-4 and TRBJ1-2; D not resolved. The V end was cut by 5 bases, the J end by 7 bases, with 17 bases between. CDR1 is MRHNA and CDR2 is SNTAGT in the germline V gene. This CDR3 contains 14 residues. The CDR3 spells CASSSNPNGGGYTF. The CDR3 DNA reads as TGTGCCAGCAGTTCGAACCCCAATGGAGGTGGCTACACCTTC.

With respect to this clone: In the same sample, other DNA sequences code for this CDR3. This chain connects TRBV5-1 to TRBJ1-5; TRBD1 is a possible D gene (5 bases). The CDR3 runs 13 residues. Germline V gene sequence: CDR1 SGHRS, CDR2 YFSETQ. V shed 5 bases and J shed 1 base, with 7 bases lying between them. CDR3 residues: CASREGSNQPQHF. The CDR3 bases are TGCGCCAGCAGGGAGGGGAGCAATCAGCCCCAGCATTTT.

This chain connects TRBV5-1 to TRBJ2-7; 9 bases align to TRBD2. Germline-derived CDR1 and CDR2 are SGHRS and YFSETQ. Germline trimming cut 5 bases from V and 3 bases from J; bases unmatched to any gene: 3. The CDR3 length is 13 residues. The chain's CDR3 is CASSVSGSYEQYF. The CDR3 DNA follows: TGCGCCAGCAGTGTTAGCGGGAGCTACGAGCAGTACTTC.

This rearrangement joins TRBV7-2 to TRBJ1-4; 7 bases align to TRBD1. Germline V gene sequence: CDR1 SGHTA, CDR2 FQGNSA. The CDR3 runs to 16 residues. V was pared by 3 bases and J by 5 bases, with 9 bases of the junction left unmatched. The CDR3 nucleotides are TGTGCCAGCAGCTTGTTGACCGGGACAGAAAATGAAAAACTGTTTTTT. Protein: CASSLLTGTENEKLFF.

This sequence joins TRBV10-3 and TRBJ1-2; weak D call: TRBD1 (6 bases). Deletions cut 10 bases from V and 3 bases from J, with 15 bases between. CDR1 is ENHRY, CDR2 SYGVKD, per germline. This CDR3 has 13 amino acids. The CDR3 nucleotides are TGTGCCAGTCACAGGGAAGGGGACTATGGCTACACCTTC. It yields the protein CASHREGDYGYTF.

This clone was picked up one time. The genes are TRBV11-2 and TRBJ2-5; 7 bases line up with TRBD1. After removal of 2 bases from V and 2 bases from J, the junction contained 5 bases not matched to a gene. The CDR3 contains 15 residues. Germline V gene data show CDR1 as SGHAT and CDR2 as FQNNGV. CDR3 nucleotide sequence: TGTGCCAGCAGCTTATACCCGGGACAGCAAGAGACCCAGTACTTC. Amino acids: CASSLYPGQQETQYF.

V usage is TRBV20-1 and J usage is TRBJ1-2; D uncertain. The CDR3 sequence is 11 residues long. In germline, CDR1 is DFQATT, CDR2 SNEGSKA (reference sequence). The V and J ends lost 6 bases and 8 bases respectively, with 13 bases between them. Written as DNA, the CDR3 is TGCAGTGCCCGCGAGCGGCACGGCTACACCTTC. This sequence encodes CSARERHGYTF.

The V call is TRBV2, the J call TRBJ2-5; weak D call: TRBD2 (6 bases). Germline values: CDR1 SNHLY, CDR2 FYNNEI. The CDR3 length is 11 residues. The V end lost 6 bases, the J end lost 5 bases, and 7 bases lay between the germline ends. CDR3: CASREGETQYF. As DNA, the CDR3 is TGTGCCAGCAGGGAGGGGGAGACCCAGTACTTC.

For this clone: At one of its ends the junction is not consistent with the germline gene, which may arise from a read error. The genes are TRBV11-3 and TRBJ2-3; 9 bases line up with TRBD1. This CDR3 is 15 amino acids long. Germline loops: CDR1 SGHNT, CDR2 YENEEA. The CDR3 nucleotides read TGTGCCAGCAGATTAGGGACAGGGTCAGCAGATACGCAGTATTTT. Its protein is CASRLGTGSADTQYF.

V usage is TRBV15 and J usage is TRBJ2-5, with 9 positions matching TRBD1. The V gene end was trimmed by 0 bases and the J gene end by 7 bases; junction bases not matched to a gene: 9. CDR1 LNHNV and CDR2 YYDKDF come from the germline V gene (reference sequence). This CDR3 is 16 amino acids long. The CDR3 bases are TGTGCCACCAGCAGAGATATCGGGACAGGGTTGGGGACCCAGTACTTC. Translation: CATSRDIGTGLGTQYF.

This chain joins TRBV19 and TRBJ2-5; 10 nucleotides line up with TRBD1. This CDR3 has 15 amino acids. CDR1 and CDR2 (germline): LNHDA, SQIVND (reference sequence). V was pared by 6 bases and J by 5 bases, with 9 bases of the junction left unmatched. The CDR3 loop reads CASRETGTGVETQYF. DNA of the CDR3: TGTGCCAGTAGGGAAACCGGGACAGGGGTCGAGACCCAGTACTTC.

The chain carries TRBV2 and TRBJ2-2; D gene uncertain. V lost 4 bases to trimming and J lost 5 bases, with 11 bases between them. Per the germline V gene, CDR1 is SNHLY and CDR2 is FYNNEI. The CDR3 contains 14 residues. CDR3 loop: CASSVITETGELFF. The CDR3 DNA reads TGTGCCAGCAGTGTAATAACAGAGACCGGGGAGCTGTTTTTT.

The chain couples TRBV7-8 to TRBJ2-5; 7 nucleotides align to TRBD1. This CDR3 spans 13 amino acids. Germline-derived CDR1 and CDR2 are SGHVS and FQNEAQ. Trimming removed 6 bases from V and 5 bases from J; junction bases left unmatched: 6. CDR3 region: CASSHRGWETQYF. The CDR3 nucleotides read TGTGCCAGCAGTCACAGGGGCTGGGAGACCCAGTACTTC.

The chain employs TRBV2 and TRBJ2-7; 11 nucleotides line up with TRBD2. CDR3 length: 14 residues. Germline CDR1 reads SNHLY; CDR2 reads FYNNEI. With 5 bases clipped from V and 3 bases from J, the junction kept 3 bases outside the gene matches. CDR3 region: CASSSGLAVYEQYF. CDR3 coding DNA: TGTGCCAGCAGTTCGGGACTAGCGGTCTACGAGCAGTACTTC.

This chain links TRBV5-4 with TRBJ1-2, with 8 bases identical to TRBD1. The length of the CDR3 is 14 residues. J was trimmed by 4 bases and V by 0 bases; bases with no gene match: 2. CDR1 and CDR2 from the germline V gene are SGHNT and YYREEE (reference sequence). The CDR3 DNA is TGTGCCAGCAGCTTGGGGACAGGGACCTATGGCTACACCTTC. Translation gives CASSLGTGTYGYTF.

The gene calls are TRBV4-1 and TRBJ2-5, with no clear D. Trimming stripped 0 bases from V and 5 bases from J, with 19 bases between. The CDR3 extends over 17 amino acids. The germline gives CDR1 MGHRA, CDR2 YSYEKL. DNA of the CDR3: TGCGCCAGCAGCCAAGATGGCGCCAACCCGAGGTGGGAGACCCAGTACTTC. Protein product: CASSQDGANPRWETQYF.

The rearrangement links TRBV7-9 to TRBJ1-1; TRBD1 agrees at 7 bases. The ends lost 7 bases at V and 4 bases at J; junction bases unmatched: 21. Germline values: CDR1 SEHNR, CDR2 FQNEAQ (reference sequence). CDR3 length equals 18 residues. CDR3 nucleotides: TGTGCCAGCAACTTCCCGGGCCGAGGGGGCGCGCTGAGCACTGAAGCTTTCTTT. Protein product: CASNFPGRGGALSTEAFF.

The chain combines TRBV13 with TRBJ1-4; D gene ambiguous. V lost 2 bases and J 10 bases, leaving 5 bases between the germline ends. CDR1 is PRHDT, CDR2 FYEKMQ, per germline (reference sequence). The CDR3 runs to 11 residues. Written as DNA, the CDR3 is TGTGCCAGCAGCTTATCAGGAAAACTGTTTTTT. Protein: CASSLSGKLFF.

This clone was seen only once. The CDR3 DNA follows: TGTGCCAGCAGCTCAAATGAAAAACTGTTTTTT. Translating it yields CASSSNEKLFF. The rearrangement joins TRBV11-3 to TRBJ1-4; no clear D gene. Germline V gene sequence: CDR1 SGHNT, CDR2 YENEEA. This CDR3 contains 11 residues. Trimming took off 4 bases at V and 5 bases at J, with 2 bases between the two ends.

The sample holds a few counts of this clone. This rearrangement joins TRBV2 to TRBJ2-3; 12 positions agree with TRBD2. The V gene's germline CDR1 is SNHLY and CDR2 FYNNEI. The CDR3 totals 16 residues. V was clipped by 5 bases and J by 3 bases; unmatched bases: 6. CDR3 coding DNA: TGTGCCAGCAGTCCTAGACTAGCGGGAGCGACAGATACGCAGTATTTT. As protein: CASSPRLAGATDTQYF.

The V and J genes are TRBV6-5 and TRBJ2-7, with 7 nucleotides matching TRBD1. Per germline, CDR1 MNHEY and CDR2 SVGAGI. The CDR3 totals 14 residues. With 5 bases clipped from V and 4 bases from J, the junction kept 8 bases outside the gene matches. The CDR3 is CASSPGTVLYEQYF. In DNA form, the CDR3 reads TGTGCCAGCAGTCCCGGGACAGTCTTATACGAGCAGTACTTC.